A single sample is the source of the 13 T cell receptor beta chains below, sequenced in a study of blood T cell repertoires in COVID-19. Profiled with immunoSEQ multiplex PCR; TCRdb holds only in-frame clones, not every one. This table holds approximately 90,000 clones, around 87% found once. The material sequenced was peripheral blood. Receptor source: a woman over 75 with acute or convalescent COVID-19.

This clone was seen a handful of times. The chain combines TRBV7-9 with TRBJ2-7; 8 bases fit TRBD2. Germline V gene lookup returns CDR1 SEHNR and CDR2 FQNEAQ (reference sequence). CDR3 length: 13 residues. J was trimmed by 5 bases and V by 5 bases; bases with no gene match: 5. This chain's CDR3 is CASSQAGANEQYF. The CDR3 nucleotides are TGTGCCAGCAGCCAAGCGGGGGCCAACGAGCAGTACTTC.

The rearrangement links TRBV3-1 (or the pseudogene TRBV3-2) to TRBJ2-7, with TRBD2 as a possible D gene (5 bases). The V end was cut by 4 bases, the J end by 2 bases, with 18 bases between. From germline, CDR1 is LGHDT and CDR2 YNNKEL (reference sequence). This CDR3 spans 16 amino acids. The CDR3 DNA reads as TGTGCCAGCAGCCTACATCGGAGAGGGTTAACCTACGAGCAGTACTTC. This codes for CASSLHRRGLTYEQYF.

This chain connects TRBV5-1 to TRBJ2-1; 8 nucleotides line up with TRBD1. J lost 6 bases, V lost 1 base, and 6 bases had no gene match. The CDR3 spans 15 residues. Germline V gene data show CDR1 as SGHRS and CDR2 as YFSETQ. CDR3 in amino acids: CASSLLGQVSNEQFF. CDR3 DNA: TGCGCCAGCAGCTTGTTGGGACAGGTCTCCAATGAGCAGTTCTTC. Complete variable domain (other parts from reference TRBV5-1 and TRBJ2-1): KAGVTQTPRYLIKTRGQQVTLSCSPISGHRSVSWYQQTPGQGLQFLFEYFSETQRNKGNFPGRFSGRQFSNSRSEMNVSTLELGDSALYLCASSLLGQVSNEQFFGPGTRLTVL.

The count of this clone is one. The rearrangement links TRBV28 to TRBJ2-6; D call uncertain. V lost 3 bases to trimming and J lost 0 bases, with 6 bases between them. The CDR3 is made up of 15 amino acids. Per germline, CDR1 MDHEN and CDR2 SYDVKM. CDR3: CASSFRPSGANVLTF. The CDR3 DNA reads TGTGCCAGCAGTTTCAGGCCCTCTGGGGCCAACGTCCTGACTTTC.

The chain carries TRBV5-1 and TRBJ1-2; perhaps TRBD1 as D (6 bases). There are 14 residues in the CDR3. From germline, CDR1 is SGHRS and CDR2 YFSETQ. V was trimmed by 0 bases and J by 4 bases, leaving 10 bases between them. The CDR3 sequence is CASSLAGEGYGYTF. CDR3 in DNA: TGCGCCAGCAGCTTGGCAGGGGAGGGCTATGGCTACACCTTC.

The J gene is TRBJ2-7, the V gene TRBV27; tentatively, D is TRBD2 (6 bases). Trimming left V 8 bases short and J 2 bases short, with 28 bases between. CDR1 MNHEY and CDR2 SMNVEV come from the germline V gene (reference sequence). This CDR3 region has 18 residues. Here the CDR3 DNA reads TGTGCCAGCTCCTACGTTCTTACTCCCGGGACTCCCACCTACGAGCAGTACTTC. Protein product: CASSYVLTPGTPTYEQYF.

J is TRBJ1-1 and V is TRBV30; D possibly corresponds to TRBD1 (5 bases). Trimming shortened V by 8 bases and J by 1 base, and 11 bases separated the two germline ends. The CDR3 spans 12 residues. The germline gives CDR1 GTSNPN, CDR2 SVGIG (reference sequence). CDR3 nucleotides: TGTGCCGGTGACGACAGGAACACTGAAGCTTTCTTT. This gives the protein CAGDDRNTEAFF.

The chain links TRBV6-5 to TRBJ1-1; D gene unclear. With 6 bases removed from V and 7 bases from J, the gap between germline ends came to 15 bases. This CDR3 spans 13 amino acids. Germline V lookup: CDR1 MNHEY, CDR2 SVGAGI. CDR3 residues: CASSLRGHDEAFF. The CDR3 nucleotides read TGTGCCAGCAGCCTGAGAGGGCATGATGAAGCTTTCTTT.

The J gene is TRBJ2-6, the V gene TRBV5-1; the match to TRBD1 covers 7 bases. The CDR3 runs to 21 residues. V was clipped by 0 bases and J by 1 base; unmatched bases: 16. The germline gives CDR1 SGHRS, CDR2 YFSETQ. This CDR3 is CASSLGGITGVTDSGANVLTF. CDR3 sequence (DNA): TGCGCCAGCAGCTTGGGGGGAATAACAGGGGTCACTGATTCTGGGGCCAACGTCCTGACTTTC.

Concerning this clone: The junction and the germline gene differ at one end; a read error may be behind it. CDR3 residues: CASSGRAKGEQFF. The CDR3 DNA reads TGTGCCAGTAGCGGGAGGGCCAAAGGTGAGCAGTTCTTC. The rearrangement joins TRBV9 to TRBJ2-1; the match to TRBD2 covers 11 bases. CDR1 SGDLS and CDR2 YYNGEE come from the germline V gene. The CDR3 sequence is 13 residues long.

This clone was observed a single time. The CDR3 region is CASSPLTIWGVNSGNTIYF. For the CDR3, the DNA is TGTGCCAGCAGCCCACTCACCATCTGGGGGGTGAATTCCGGAAACACCATATATTTT. This chain links TRBV9 with TRBJ1-3; D perhaps matches TRBD1 (5 bases). This CDR3 comprises 19 residues. The germline CDR1 and CDR2 sequences are SGDLS and YYNGEE. The V and J ends lost 4 bases and 4 bases respectively, with 27 bases between them.

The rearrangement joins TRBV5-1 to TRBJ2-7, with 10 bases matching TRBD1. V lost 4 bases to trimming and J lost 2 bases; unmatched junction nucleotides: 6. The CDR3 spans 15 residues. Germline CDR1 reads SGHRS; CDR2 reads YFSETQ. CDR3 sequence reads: CASSPEGTGAYEQYF. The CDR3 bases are TGCGCCAGCAGCCCGGAAGGGACAGGGGCCTACGAGCAGTACTTC.

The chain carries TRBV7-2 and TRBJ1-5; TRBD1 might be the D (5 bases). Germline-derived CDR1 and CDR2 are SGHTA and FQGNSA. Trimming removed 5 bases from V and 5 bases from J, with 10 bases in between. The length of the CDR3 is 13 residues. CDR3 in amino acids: CASSRTGDQPQHF. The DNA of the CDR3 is TGTGCCAGCAGCCGGACGGGGGATCAGCCCCAGCATTTT.